The rows below give T cell receptor beta chains drawn from one sample of a study of Ad26.COV2.S vaccination and SARS-CoV-2 variants. The data were produced by immunoSEQ multiplex PCR, yet TCRdb's version contains in-frame clones alone and is incomplete. The sample consists of 350,000 to 500,000 clones, 90% of them appearing once. Sequenced here: peripheral blood, sampled in a trial of Ad26.COV2.S vaccine versus placebo. Receptors originate from a person between 18 and 60 years old who received the Ad26.COV2.S COVID-19 vaccine or a placebo. CDR3s include the opening cysteine and the closing phenylalanine or tryptophan. Where a row states a size, it is once, few, many or the class of an expanded clone; other rows omit it.

- | TRBV14 | CASSQHRRRPGLAGELDNEQFF
- | TRBV6-5 | CASRGTGRYGYTF
- | TRBV5-6 | CASSLTSLDTQYF
few | TRBV28 | CASSRRTSGTGELFF
- | TRBV5-1 | CASSFTGNSPLHF
- | TRBV3-1/TRBV3-2 | CASSRRGRAIYYGYTF
- | TRBV2 | CASSLLAGEYEQYF
- | TRBV5-6 | CASSGGQESYEQYF
- | TRBV11-2 | CASSLAGTGAYNEQFF
- | TRBV7-9 | CASSLGANEQFF
- | TRBV19 | CASSIGHATGELFF
- | TRBV7-8 | CASSFGTGAGGANVLTF
- | TRBV27 | CASSLVAGPNYGYTF
- | TRBV7-9 | CASSLAETTLDTGELFF
- | TRBV2 | CASRGDRGYEQYF
- | TRBV15 | CATSRLGVQPQHF
- | TRBV5-6 | CASSFRGTSGYNEQFF
- | TRBV5-4 | CASSPVNGETEAFF
- | TRBV3-1/TRBV3-2 | CASSLTSATDTQYF
- | TRBV7-8 | CASLREASTDTQYF
- | TRBV7-8 | CASSRQGFAKNIQYF
once | TRBV7-3 | CASSSLGVLDEQFF
once | TRBV6-2/TRBV6-3 | CASSYRRAVYNEQFF
- | TRBV18 | CASSTLQGEAFF
- | TRBV7-6 | CASSLGGQGSYIQYF
- | TRBV9 | CASSQGYTGELFF
- | TRBV10-3 | CAITPRLGVDNEQFF
- | TRBV10-3 | CASRIDSGNTIYF
few | TRBV7-9 | CASSPGVVNTGELFF
- | TRBV28 | CASSFFGNDGETQYF
- | TRBV7-6 | CASSLRGLSTDTQYF
- | TRBV5-8 | CASSLVTATLNEKLFF
- | TRBV1 | CTSSPSREGSTDTQYF
- | TRBV6-6 | CASSPPTYEQYF
- | TRBV4-3 | CASSQDGPQRTEAFF
- | TRBV3-1/TRBV3-2 | CASSREHSSYNEQFF